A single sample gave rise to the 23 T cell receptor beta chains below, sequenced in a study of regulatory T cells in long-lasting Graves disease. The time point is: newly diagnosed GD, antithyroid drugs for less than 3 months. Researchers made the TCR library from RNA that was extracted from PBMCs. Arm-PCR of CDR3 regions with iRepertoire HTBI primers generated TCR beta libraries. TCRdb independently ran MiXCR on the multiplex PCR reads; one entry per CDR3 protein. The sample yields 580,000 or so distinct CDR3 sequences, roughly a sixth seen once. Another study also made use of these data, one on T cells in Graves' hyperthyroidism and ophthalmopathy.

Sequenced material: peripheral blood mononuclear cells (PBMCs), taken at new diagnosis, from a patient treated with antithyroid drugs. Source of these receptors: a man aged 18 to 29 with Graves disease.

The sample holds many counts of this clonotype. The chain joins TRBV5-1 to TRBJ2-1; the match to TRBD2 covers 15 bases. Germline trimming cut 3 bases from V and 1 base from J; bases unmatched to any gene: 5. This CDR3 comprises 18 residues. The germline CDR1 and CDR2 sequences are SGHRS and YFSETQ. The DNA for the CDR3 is TGCGCCAGCAGCTCTGACGGGACTAGCGGGAGGTCCTACAATGAGCAGTTCTTC. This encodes CASSSDGTSGRSYNEQFF.

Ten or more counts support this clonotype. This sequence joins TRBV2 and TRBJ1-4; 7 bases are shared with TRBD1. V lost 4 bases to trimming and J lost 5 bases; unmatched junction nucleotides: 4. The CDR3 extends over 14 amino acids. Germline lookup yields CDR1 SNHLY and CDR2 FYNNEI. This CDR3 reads CASSGGRGNEKLFF. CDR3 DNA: TGTGCCAGCAGTGGAGGCAGGGGGAATGAAAAACTGTTTTTT.

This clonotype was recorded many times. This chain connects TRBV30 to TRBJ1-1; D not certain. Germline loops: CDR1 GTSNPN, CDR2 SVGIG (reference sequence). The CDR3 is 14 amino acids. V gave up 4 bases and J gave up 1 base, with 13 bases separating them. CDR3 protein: CAWTSGARNTEAFF. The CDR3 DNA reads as TGTGCCTGGACCTCGGGAGCGAGGAACACTGAAGCTTTCTTT.

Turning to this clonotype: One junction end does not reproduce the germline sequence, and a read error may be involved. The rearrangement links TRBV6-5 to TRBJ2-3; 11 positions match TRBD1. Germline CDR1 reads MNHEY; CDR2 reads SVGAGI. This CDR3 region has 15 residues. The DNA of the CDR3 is TGTGCCAACAGTTGGACAGGGGGCCGGACAGATACGCAGTATTTT. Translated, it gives CANSWTGGRTDTQYF.

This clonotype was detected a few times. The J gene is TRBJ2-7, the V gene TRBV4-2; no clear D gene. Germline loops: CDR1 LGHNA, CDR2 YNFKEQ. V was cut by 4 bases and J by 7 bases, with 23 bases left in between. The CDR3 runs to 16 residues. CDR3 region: CASSPTLTSPALEQYF. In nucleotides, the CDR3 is TGTGCCAGCAGCCCAACTCTAACCTCTCCTGCCTTGGAGCAGTACTTC.

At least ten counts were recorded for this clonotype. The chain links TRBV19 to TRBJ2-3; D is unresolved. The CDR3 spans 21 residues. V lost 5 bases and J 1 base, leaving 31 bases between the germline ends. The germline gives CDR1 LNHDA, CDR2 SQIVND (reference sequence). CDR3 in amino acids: CASSFFGGRQAPPWGTDTQYF. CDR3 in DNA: TGTGCCAGTAGTTTTTTTGGCGGTCGGCAGGCCCCTCCTTGGGGCACAGATACGCAGTATTTT.

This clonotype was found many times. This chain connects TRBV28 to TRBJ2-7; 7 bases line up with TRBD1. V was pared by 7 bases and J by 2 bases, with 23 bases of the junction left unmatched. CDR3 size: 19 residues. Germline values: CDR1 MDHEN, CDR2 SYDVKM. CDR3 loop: CASKSSLGPPWDSTYEQYF. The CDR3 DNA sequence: TGTGCCAGCAAATCGTCGCTCGGCCCGCCGTGGGACAGCACCTACGAGCAGTACTTC.

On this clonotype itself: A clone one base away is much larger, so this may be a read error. The CDR3 DNA is TGTGCCCGGAGGAGGATCACTGAAGCTTTCTTT. Amino acid sequence: CARRRITEAFF. The chain employs TRBV30 and TRBJ1-1; unclear D gene. Germline loops: CDR1 GTSNPN, CDR2 SVGIG (reference sequence). The CDR3 contains 11 residues. The variable domain in full, completed from reference TRBV30 and TRBJ1-1, reads SQTIHQWPATLVQPVGSPLSLECTVEGTSNPNLYWYRQAAGRGLQLLFYSVGIGQISSEVPQNLSASRPQDRQFILSSKKLLLSDSGFYLCARRRITEAFFGQGTRLTVV.

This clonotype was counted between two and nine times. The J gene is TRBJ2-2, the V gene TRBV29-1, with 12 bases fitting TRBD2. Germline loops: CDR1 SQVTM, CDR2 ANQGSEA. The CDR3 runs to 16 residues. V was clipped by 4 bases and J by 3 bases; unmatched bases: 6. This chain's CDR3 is CSVVSSGRADTGELFF. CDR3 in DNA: TGCAGCGTTGTCTCTAGCGGGAGGGCCGACACCGGGGAGCTGTTTTTT.

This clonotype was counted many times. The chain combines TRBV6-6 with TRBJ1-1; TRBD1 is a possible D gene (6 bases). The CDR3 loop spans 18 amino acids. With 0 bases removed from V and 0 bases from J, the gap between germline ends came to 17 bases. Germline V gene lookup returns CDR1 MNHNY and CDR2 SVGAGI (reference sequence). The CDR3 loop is CASSYSRRGTVMNTEAFF. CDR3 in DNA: TGTGCCAGCAGTTACTCGCGCAGGGGAACGGTCATGAACACTGAAGCTTTCTTT.

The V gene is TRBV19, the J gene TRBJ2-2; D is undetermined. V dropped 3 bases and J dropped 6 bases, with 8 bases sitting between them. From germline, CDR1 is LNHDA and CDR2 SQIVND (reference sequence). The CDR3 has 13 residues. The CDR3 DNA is TGTGCCAGTAGTATTGCCGGATCCGGGGAGCTGTTTTTT. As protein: CASSIAGSGELFF.

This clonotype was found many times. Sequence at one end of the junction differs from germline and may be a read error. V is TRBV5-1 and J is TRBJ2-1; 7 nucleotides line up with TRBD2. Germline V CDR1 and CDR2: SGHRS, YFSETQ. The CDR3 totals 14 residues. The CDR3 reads CASSHAGTKNGQFF. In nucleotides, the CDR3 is TGCGCCAGCAGTCACGCCGGGACTAAAAATGGGCAGTTCTTC.

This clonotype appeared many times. DNA for the CDR3: TGTGCCAGCTCCGGTGAGCGGCTCGAAGCTTTCTTT. Residues: CASSGERLEAFF. The chain carries TRBV18 and TRBJ1-1; no clear D. Germline values: CDR1 KGHSH, CDR2 LQKENI. This CDR3 region has 12 residues. V lost 6 bases and J lost 8, with 13 bases in between.

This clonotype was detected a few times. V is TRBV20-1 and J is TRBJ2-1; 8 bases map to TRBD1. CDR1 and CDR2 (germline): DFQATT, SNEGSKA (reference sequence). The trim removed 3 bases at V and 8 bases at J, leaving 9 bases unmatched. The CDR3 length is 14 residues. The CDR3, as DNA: TGCAGTGCTAGGAGACAGGGGAGAGTCGATGAGCAGTTCTTC. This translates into CSARRQGRVDEQFF.

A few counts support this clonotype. The CDR3 region is CASSIRQGSYEQYF. CDR3 bases: TGCGCCAGCAGCATAAGACAGGGCTCCTACGAGCAGTACTTC. The V gene is TRBV5-1, the J gene TRBJ2-7; 7 positions match TRBD1. The junction had 4 bases not matched to a gene; V was cut back by 4 bases and J by 0 bases. Germline V gene data show CDR1 as SGHRS and CDR2 as YFSETQ. The CDR3 spans 14 residues.

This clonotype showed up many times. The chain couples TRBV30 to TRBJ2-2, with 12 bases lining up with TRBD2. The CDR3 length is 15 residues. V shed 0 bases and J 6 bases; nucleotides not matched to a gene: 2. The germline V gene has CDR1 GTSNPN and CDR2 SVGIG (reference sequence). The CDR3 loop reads CAWSVTSGRSGELFF. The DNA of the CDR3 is TGTGCCTGGAGTGTGACTAGCGGGAGATCCGGGGAGCTGTTTTTT.

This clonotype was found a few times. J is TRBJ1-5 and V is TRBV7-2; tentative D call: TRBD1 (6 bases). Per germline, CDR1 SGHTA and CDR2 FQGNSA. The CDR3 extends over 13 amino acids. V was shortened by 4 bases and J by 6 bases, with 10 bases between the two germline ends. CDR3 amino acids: CASSYRDGQPQHF. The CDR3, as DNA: TGTGCCAGCAGCTACAGGGATGGTCAGCCCCAGCATTTT.

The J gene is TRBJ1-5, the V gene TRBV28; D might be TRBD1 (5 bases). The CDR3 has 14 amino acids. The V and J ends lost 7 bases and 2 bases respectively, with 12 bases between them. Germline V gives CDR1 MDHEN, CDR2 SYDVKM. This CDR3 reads CASIQPGGNQPQHF. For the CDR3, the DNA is TGTGCCAGCATCCAACCGGGGGGCAATCAGCCCCAGCATTTT.

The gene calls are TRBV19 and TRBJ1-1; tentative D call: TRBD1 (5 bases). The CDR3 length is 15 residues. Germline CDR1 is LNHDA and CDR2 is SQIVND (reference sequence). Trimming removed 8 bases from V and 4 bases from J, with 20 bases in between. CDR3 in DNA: TGTGCCAGTTCGGGACGGAACCTGGCAGGCACTGAAGCTTTCTTT. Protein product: CASSGRNLAGTEAFF. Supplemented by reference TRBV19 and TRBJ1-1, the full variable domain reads DGGITQSPKYLFRKEGQNVTLSCEQNLNHDAMYWYRQDPGQGLRLIYYSQIVNDFQKGDIAEGYSVSREKKESFPLTVTSAQKNPTAFYLCASSGRNLAGTEAFFGQGTRLTVV.

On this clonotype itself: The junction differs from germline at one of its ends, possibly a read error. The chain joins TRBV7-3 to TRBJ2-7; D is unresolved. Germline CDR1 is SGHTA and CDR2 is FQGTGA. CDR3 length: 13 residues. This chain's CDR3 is CASSQDWLGEQYF. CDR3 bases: TGCGCCAGCAGCCAAGATTGGTTAGGCGAGCAGTACTTC.

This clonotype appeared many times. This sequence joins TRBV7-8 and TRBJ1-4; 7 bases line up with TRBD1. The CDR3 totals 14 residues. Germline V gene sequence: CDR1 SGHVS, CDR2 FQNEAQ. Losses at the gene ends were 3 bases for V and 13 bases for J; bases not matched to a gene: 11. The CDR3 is CASSFEGGGHRLFF. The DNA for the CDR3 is TGTGCCAGCAGCTTCGAAGGGGGCGGACATCGACTGTTTTTT.

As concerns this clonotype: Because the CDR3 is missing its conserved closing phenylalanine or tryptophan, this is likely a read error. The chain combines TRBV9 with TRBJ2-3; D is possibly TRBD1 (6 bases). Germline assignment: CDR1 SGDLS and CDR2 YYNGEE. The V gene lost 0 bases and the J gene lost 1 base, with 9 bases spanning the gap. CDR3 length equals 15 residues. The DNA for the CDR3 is TGTGCCAGCAGCGTAGGGACAGACCGCACAGATACGCAGTATCTT. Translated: CASSVGTDRTDTQYL.

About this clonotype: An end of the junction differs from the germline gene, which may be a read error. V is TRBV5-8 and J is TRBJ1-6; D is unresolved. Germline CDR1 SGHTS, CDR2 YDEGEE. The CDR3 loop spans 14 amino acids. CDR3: CASSVDRTDSPLHF. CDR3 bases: TGCGCCAGCAGCGTGGACCGGACGGATTCACCCCTCCACTTT.